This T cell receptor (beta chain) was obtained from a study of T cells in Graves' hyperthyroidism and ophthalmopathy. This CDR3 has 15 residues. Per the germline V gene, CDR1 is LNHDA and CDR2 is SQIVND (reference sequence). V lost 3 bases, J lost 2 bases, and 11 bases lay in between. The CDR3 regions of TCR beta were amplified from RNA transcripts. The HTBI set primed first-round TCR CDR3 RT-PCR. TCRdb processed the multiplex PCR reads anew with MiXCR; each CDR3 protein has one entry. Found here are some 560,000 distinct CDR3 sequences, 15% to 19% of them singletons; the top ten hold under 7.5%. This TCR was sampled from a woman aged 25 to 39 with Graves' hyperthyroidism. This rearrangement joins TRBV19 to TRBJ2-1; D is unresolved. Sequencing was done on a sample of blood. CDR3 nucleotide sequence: TGTGCCAGTAGTATCGACCCCTTCACCTACAATGAGCAGTTCTTC. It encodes CASSIDPFTYNEQFF.